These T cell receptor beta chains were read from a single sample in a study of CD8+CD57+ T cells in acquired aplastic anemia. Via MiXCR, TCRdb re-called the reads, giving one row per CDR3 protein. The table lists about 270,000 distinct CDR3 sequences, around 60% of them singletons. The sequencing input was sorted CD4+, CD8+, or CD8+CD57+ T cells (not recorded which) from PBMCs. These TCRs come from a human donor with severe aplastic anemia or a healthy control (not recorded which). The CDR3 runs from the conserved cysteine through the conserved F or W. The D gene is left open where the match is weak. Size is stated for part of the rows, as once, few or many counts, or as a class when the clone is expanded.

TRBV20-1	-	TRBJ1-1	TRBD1	TGCAGTGCCTACACCGGGACAGGGAACACTGAAGCTTTCTTT	CSAYTGTGNTEAFF
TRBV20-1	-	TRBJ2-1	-	TGCAGTGCTACTCCGCGTTCGAGCGGCGTGCAGTTCTTC	CSATPRSSGVQFF
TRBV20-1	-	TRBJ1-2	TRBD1	TGCAGTGCTAGAGATCCCCGGACAGGAACCATGAACTATGGCTACACCTTC	CSARDPRTGTMNYGYTF
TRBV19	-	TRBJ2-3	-	TGTGCCAGTAGTAGGGGGGAACTGTCAACAGATACGCAGTATTTT	CASSRGELSTDTQYF
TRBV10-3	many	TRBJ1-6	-	TGTGCCATCAGTGAGTCTCGCGGGGGGACACCCCTCCACTTT	CAISESRGGTPLHF
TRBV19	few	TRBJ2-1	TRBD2	TGTGCCAGTAGGGACCGACTAGCGGACAATGAGCAGTTCTTC	CASRDRLADNEQFF
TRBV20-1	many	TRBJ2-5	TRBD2	TGCAGTGCTGCGATAGCGGGGGTCGGAGAGACCCAGTACTTC	CSAAIAGVGETQYF
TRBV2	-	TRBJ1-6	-	TGTGCCAGCACCTTTTCGACAGAGGTCCCCAATTCACCCCTCCACTTT	CASTFSTEVPNSPLHF
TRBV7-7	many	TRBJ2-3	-	TGTGCTAGCAGCCAGGGGGGGCCGGGGACAGATACGCAGTATTTT	CASSQGGPGTDTQYF
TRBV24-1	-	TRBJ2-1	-	TGTGCCACCAGTGATTTGAACAGCGGTAGGGATGAGCAGTTCTTC	CATSDLNSGRDEQFF
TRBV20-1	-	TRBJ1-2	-	TGCAGTGCCACCGGGACGCAGGGGTTTAACTATGGCTACACCTTC	CSATGTQGFNYGYTF
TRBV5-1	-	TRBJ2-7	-	TGCGCCAGCAGCGCCGGACACAGCTACGAGCAGTACTTC	CASSAGHSYEQYF
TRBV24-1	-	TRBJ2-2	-	TGTGCCACCAGTGAAGGCACCGGGGAGCTGTTTTTT	CATSEGTGELFF
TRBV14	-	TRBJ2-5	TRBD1	TGTGCCAGCGCCGAACCGGGACAGGGGGTGTTGGAGACCCAGTACTTC	CASAEPGQGVLETQYF
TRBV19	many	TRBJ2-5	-	TGTGCCAGTAGTATAGGGACCGGGAAAGAGACCCAGTACTTC	CASSIGTGKETQYF
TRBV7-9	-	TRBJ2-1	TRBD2	TGTGCCAGCAGCTGGCTAGCGGGGGGGCTCCCCTACAATGAGCAGTTCTTC	CASSWLAGGLPYNEQFF
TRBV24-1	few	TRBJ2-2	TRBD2	TGTGCCACCAGATCTAGCGGGACCACCGGGGAGCTGTTTTTT	CATRSSGTTGELFF
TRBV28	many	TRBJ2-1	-	TGTGCCATCCTGGGAAGTAATGAGCAGTTCTTC	CAILGSNEQFF
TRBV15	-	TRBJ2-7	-	TGTGCCACCAGCGGAGGTCGAATTAGCTACGAGCAGTACTTC	CATSGGRISYEQYF
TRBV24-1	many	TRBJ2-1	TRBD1	TGTGCCACCAGTGATCCCTGGACAGGGGGGAATGAGCAGTTCTTC	CATSDPWTGGNEQFF
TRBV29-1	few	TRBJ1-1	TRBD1	TGCAGCGTAGGGGACAGGGACTCGCTTCGGGCTTTCTTT	CSVGDRDSLRAFF
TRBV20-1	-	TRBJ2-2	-	TGCAGTGCTAGACCGACAGGCTACACCGGGGAGCTGTTTTTT	CSARPTGYTGELFF
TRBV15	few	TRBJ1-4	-	TGTGCCACCACCCCCGGACGGACACCAAGACTGTTTTTT	CATTPGRTPRLFF
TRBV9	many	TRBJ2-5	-	TGTGCCAGCAGCCCTCGGGGACCCGGGGAGACCCAGTACTTC	CASSPRGPGETQYF
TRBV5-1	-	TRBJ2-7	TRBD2	TGCGCCAGCAGCTCCTTCGGGCTAGCGGAGGGGAGCGAGCAGTACTTC	CASSSFGLAEGSEQYF
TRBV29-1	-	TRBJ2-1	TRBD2	TGCAGCTTGGGAGGGATTCTTGAGCAGTTCTTC	CSLGGILEQFF
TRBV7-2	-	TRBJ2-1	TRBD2	TGTGCCAGCAGCTATCGACTAGCGGGGGGGCTCTCTGAGCAGTCCTTC	CASSYRLAGGLSEQSF
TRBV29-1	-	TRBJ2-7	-	TGCAGCGTTGAGGGGGATGGGGTCTCCTACGAGCAGTACTTC	CSVEGDGVSYEQYF
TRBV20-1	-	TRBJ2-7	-	TGCAGTGCTGAAGGGACATTGAACTACGAGCAGTACTTC	CSAEGTLNYEQYF
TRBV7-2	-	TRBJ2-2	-	TGTGCCAGCAGCTTAACCCCCGCAGGTTACACCGGGGAGCTGTTTTTT	CASSLTPAGYTGELFF
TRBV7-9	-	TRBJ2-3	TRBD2	TGTGCCAGCAGCGATGGACTAGCGTTAGATACGCAGTATTTT	CASSDGLALDTQYF
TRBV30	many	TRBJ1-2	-	TGTGCCTGGAGTACGAACTGGGGCTACACCTTC	CAWSTNWGYTF
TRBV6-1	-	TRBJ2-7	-	TGTGCCAGCAGCGTTGCGGGGAACTCCTACGAGCAGTACTTC	CASSVAGNSYEQYF
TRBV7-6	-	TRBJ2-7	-	TGTGCCAGCAGCTTAGCGGAGGGGGAGGGCTACGAGCAGTACTTC	CASSLAEGEGYEQYF
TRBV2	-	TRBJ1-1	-	TGTGCCACCCGACGGGGGGAAACTGAAGCTTTCTTT	CATRRGETEAFF
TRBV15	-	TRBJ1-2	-	TGTGCCACCAGCAGAGAGGAAGGGGATGGCTACACCTTC	CATSREEGDGYTF
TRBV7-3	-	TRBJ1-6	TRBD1	TGTGCCAGCAGCTTGTACGGACAGGTCTATTCACCCCTCCACTTT	CASSLYGQVYSPLHF
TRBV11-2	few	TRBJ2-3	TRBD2	TGTGCCAGCAGCTTAGATCGGGCGGGGGGGCTGACAGATACGCAGTATTTT	CASSLDRAGGLTDTQYF
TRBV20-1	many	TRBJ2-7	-	TGCAGTGCTTGGGGAGATGGAATATCCTACGAGCAGTACTTC	CSAWGDGISYEQYF
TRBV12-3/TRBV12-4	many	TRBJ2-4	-	TGTGCCAGCAGTCGAGGTGGGGGCGGAAACATTCAGTACTTC	CASSRGGGGNIQYF
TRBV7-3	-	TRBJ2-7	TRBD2	TGTGCCAGCAGCTCGTTCGGGGGACTAGCGGGGGATATCCCCTACGAGCAGTACTTC	CASSSFGGLAGDIPYEQYF
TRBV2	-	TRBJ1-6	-	TGTGCCAGCAGTGACGTGGAAGCCTATAATTCACCCCTCCACTTT	CASSDVEAYNSPLHF
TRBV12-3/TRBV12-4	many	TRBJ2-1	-	TGTGCCAGCGCCACTGGGCAGGCATCCTACAATGAGCAGTTCTTC	CASATGQASYNEQFF
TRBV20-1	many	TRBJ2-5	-	TGCAGTGCGACGACTAGGGAGTACCAAGAGACCCAGTACTTC	CSATTREYQETQYF
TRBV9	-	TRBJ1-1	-	TGTGCCAGCAGCGTAGGGTCACGGCTGAGTGAAGCTTTCTTT	CASSVGSRLSEAFF
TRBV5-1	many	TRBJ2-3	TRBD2	TGCGCCAGCAGCCCACAACCTAGCGGGGCCACAGATACGCAGTATTTT	CASSPQPSGATDTQYF